Each of the 20 T cell receptor beta chains below was sequenced from the same sample in a study of T cell responses to AZD1222 COVID-19 vaccine. Sequenced by immunoSEQ multiplex PCR; TCRdb stores in-frame clones only, minus some. The sample has approximately 49,000 clones, roughly three quarters seen once; the top ten hold 20% to 25%. The input for sequencing was peripheral blood, taken on day 0 of MenACWY control vaccination. The receptors shown here come from an adult in good health.

V and J are TRBV6-5 and TRBJ2-1; D gene unclear. CDR3 size: 13 residues. The V end was cut by 6 bases, the J end by 9 bases, with 15 bases between. Germline V gives CDR1 MNHEY, CDR2 SVGAGI. CDR3 nucleotide sequence: TGTGCCAGCAGCTGGCAGACGGACGGTGAGCAGTTCTTC. Residues: CASSWQTDGEQFF.

V usage is TRBV10-1 and J usage is TRBJ1-1; 8 bases map to TRBD1. V trimming: 3 bases; J trimming: 0 bases; junction bases outside the gene matches: 6. Germline CDR1 WNHNN, CDR2 SYGVQD (reference sequence). This CDR3 spans 16 amino acids. The CDR3 DNA follows: TGCGCCAGCAGTGACAGACAGGGGCCGATGAACACTGAAGCTTTCTTT. Its protein product is CASSDRQGPMNTEAFF.

The chain carries TRBV3-1 (or the pseudogene TRBV3-2) and TRBJ1-4; D perhaps matches TRBD1 (5 bases). The CDR3 has 16 amino acids. Germline V gives CDR1 LGHDT, CDR2 YNNKEL (reference sequence). V gave up 4 bases and J gave up 3 bases, with 15 bases separating them. The CDR3 bases are TGTGCCAGCAGCCCGTGGTTAGGGGTTGCTAATGAAAAACTGTTTTTT. This codes for CASSPWLGVANEKLFF.

This clone appeared a single time. This sequence joins TRBV6-1 and TRBJ1-2; 10 bases align to TRBD1. Germline V gives CDR1 MNHNS, CDR2 SASEGT. The V segment lost 0 bases and the J segment 7 bases; nucleotides outside the gene matches: 5. This CDR3 comprises 15 residues. The CDR3 region has the DNA TGTGCCAGCAGTGAAGCTGGGACAGGGGATCGTGGCTACACCTTC. This translates into CASSEAGTGDRGYTF.

The V call is TRBV7-2, the J call TRBJ1-5; 8 bases are a match to TRBD1. The CDR3 is 17 residues long. The V segment lost 3 bases and the J segment 4 bases; nucleotides outside the gene matches: 11. CDR1 is SGHTA and CDR2 is FQGNSA in the germline V gene. In nucleotides, the CDR3 is TGTGCCAGCAGCTTCGAAGGGCAGGGACAGGAAAATCAGCCCCAGCATTTT. Its protein is CASSFEGQGQENQPQHF. Drawing the rest from reference TRBV7-2 and TRBJ1-5, the complete variable domain is GAGVSQSPSNKVTEKGKDVELRCDPISGHTALYWYRQSLGQGLEFLIYFQGNSAPDKSGLPSDRFSAERTGGSVSTLTIQRTQQEDSAVYLCASSFEGQGQENQPQHFGDGTRLSIL.

The V call is TRBV18, the J call TRBJ1-6; D uncertain. The V and J ends lost 3 bases and 8 bases respectively, with 11 bases between them. The CDR3 length is 14 residues. CDR1 and CDR2 from the germline V gene are KGHSH and LQKENI. The CDR3 nucleotides are TGTGCCAGCTCACCGTGGTACAGCGATTCACCCCTCCACTTT. Its translation: CASSPWYSDSPLHF. The variable domain in full, completed from reference TRBV18 and TRBJ1-6, reads NAGVMQNPRHLVRRRGQEARLRCSPMKGHSHVYWYRQLPEEGLKFMVYLQKENIIDESGMPKERFSAEFPKEGPSILRIQQVVRGDSAAYFCASSPWYSDSPLHFGNGTRLTVT.

The chain joins TRBV19 to TRBJ1-1, with TRBD1 identical over 12 bases. Trimming at V came to 10 bases and at J to 1 base, leaving 7 bases not matched to a gene. The CDR3 has 15 residues. Germline assignment: CDR1 LNHDA and CDR2 SQIVND (reference sequence). The CDR3, as DNA: TGTGCCACGAGGGGACAGGGGGCTGGGAACACTGAAGCTTTCTTT. Translation: CATRGQGAGNTEAFF.

This chain joins TRBV5-1 and TRBJ2-2; the D gene could be TRBD1 or TRBD2 (5 bases each). The V and J ends lost 4 bases and 1 base respectively, with 11 bases between them. The germline V gene has CDR1 SGHRS and CDR2 YFSETQ. The CDR3 covers 15 residues. The CDR3: CASSTGTGNTGELFF. CDR3 coding DNA: TGCGCCAGCAGCACCGGGACGGGGAACACCGGGGAGCTGTTTTTT.

The chain couples TRBV5-1 to TRBJ2-3; tentatively, D is TRBD2 (5 bases). Trimming removed 0 bases at V and 0 bases at J, with 8 bases between. This CDR3 has 15 residues. From germline, CDR1 is SGHRS and CDR2 YFSETQ. CDR3 in amino acids: CASSLAGLSTDTQYF. The DNA of the CDR3 is TGCGCCAGCAGCTTGGCTGGACTGAGCACAGATACGCAGTATTTT.

The chain has TRBV5-1 and TRBJ1-1; no firm D call. There are 12 residues in the CDR3. The V and J ends lost 0 bases and 4 bases respectively, with 4 bases between them. Germline V gene lookup returns CDR1 SGHRS and CDR2 YFSETQ. The CDR3 protein is CASSLGPTEAFF. CDR3 nucleotide sequence: TGCGCCAGCAGCTTGGGGCCCACTGAAGCTTTCTTT.

This clone has more than one count but fewer than ten. The chain combines TRBV4-2 with TRBJ2-1; D remains ambiguous. This CDR3 contains 13 residues. V lost 4 bases to trimming and J lost 2 bases, with 6 bases between them. The germline V gene has CDR1 LGHNA and CDR2 YNFKEQ. The CDR3 coding sequence is TGTGCCAGCAGCCCCCAGGCCTACAATGAGCAGTTCTTC. Translation gives CASSPQAYNEQFF.

This clone was seen a handful of times. The chain joins TRBV5-4 to TRBJ2-7; D is ambiguous. The CDR3 loop spans 15 amino acids. Germline values: CDR1 SGHNT, CDR2 YYREEE (reference sequence). Deletions cut 1 base from V and 0 bases from J, with 11 bases between. CDR3: CASSLPGQRSYEQYF. The DNA for the CDR3 is TGTGCCAGCAGCTTGCCGGGTCAGCGCTCCTACGAGCAGTACTTC.

This sequence joins TRBV4-1 and TRBJ1-5; a possible D gene is TRBD1 (6 bases). The CDR3 has 16 residues. V was trimmed by 2 bases and J by 7 bases, leaving 18 bases between them. Germline V CDR1 and CDR2: MGHRA, YSYEKL. The CDR3 DNA follows: TGCGCCAGCAGCCAACCCCGGGAGGGGGGAAGGCAGCCCCAGCATTTT. It translates to CASSQPREGGRQPQHF.

Here the CDR3 reads CASSSAERTRSTYNEQFF. The DNA of the CDR3 is TGTGCCAGCAGCTCAGCTGAACGGACCCGGTCAACCTACAATGAGCAGTTCTTC. This chain links TRBV7-8 with TRBJ2-1; D is undetermined. This CDR3 has 18 amino acids. V lost 4 bases and J 2 bases, leaving 21 bases between the germline ends. Germline loops: CDR1 SGHVS, CDR2 FQNEAQ.

This chain links TRBV10-2 with TRBJ2-2; tentatively, D is TRBD1 (6 bases). The CDR3 runs to 12 residues. The germline V and J ends were trimmed by 8 bases and 6 bases, with 10 bases remaining between them. Germline V gene data show CDR1 as WSHSY and CDR2 as SAAADI. Here the CDR3 reads CASGAGAGELFF. The CDR3 bases are TGCGCCAGCGGAGCAGGGGCCGGGGAGCTGTTTTTT.

The gene calls are TRBV7-8 and TRBJ2-2, with D possibly being TRBD1 (6 bases). Trimming pared 0 bases from V and 3 bases from J, leaving 11 bases between. CDR3 size: 16 residues. Per the germline V gene, CDR1 is SGHVS and CDR2 is FQNEAQ. CDR3 coding DNA: TGTGCCAGCAGCTTAGCCCTCGGACAGTACACCGGGGAGCTGTTTTTT. Its translation is CASSLALGQYTGELFF.

The chain recombines TRBV19 with TRBJ1-2, with 8 bases fitting TRBD1. Losses at the gene ends were 5 bases for V and 8 bases for J; bases not matched to a gene: 7. The CDR3 has 13 residues. The germline gives CDR1 LNHDA, CDR2 SQIVND (reference sequence). CDR3 DNA sequence: TGTGCCAGTAGTGAACAGGGGGTTCGCGGCTACACCTTC. Its translation is CASSEQGVRGYTF. The full variable domain, completed using reference TRBV19 and TRBJ1-2, is DGGITQSPKYLFRKEGQNVTLSCEQNLNHDAMYWYRQDPGQGLRLIYYSQIVNDFQKGDIAEGYSVSREKKESFPLTVTSAQKNPTAFYLCASSEQGVRGYTFGSGTRLTVV.

This clone has only a few counts. Other nucleotide sequences from this sample produce the same CDR3. Here the CDR3 DNA reads TGTGCCAGTAGTACCGGACAGGCTGATAACACTGAAGCTTTCTTT. Residues: CASSTGQADNTEAFF. V usage is TRBV19 and J usage is TRBJ1-1; the match to TRBD1 covers 7 bases. Germline V gives CDR1 LNHDA, CDR2 SQIVND (reference sequence). CDR3 length: 15 amino acids. Unmatched junction bases numbered 7, after V lost 4 bases and J lost 2 bases.

The chain joins TRBV19 to TRBJ2-1; D is undetermined. The V and J ends lost 6 bases and 4 bases respectively, with 16 bases between them. Germline loops: CDR1 LNHDA, CDR2 SQIVND (reference sequence). The CDR3 contains 15 residues. The CDR3 is CASSLIRTEYNEQFF. Here the CDR3 DNA reads TGTGCCAGTAGCCTGATTAGGACGGAATACAATGAGCAGTTCTTC.

CDR3 in amino acids: CASSHPPGELFF. CDR3 in DNA: TGTGCCAGCAGCCATCCCCCGGGAGAGCTGTTTTTT. This sequence joins TRBV14 and TRBJ2-2; TRBD2 is a possible D gene (5 bases). V lost 3 bases and J lost 11, with 10 bases in between. Germline V gene sequence: CDR1 SGHDN, CDR2 FVKESK. The CDR3 consists of 12 residues.